Shown below are 28 T cell receptor beta chains from a single sample sequenced in a study of graft-versus-host responses after intestinal transplantation (dated by TCRdb to the early 2020s). For these TCRs, the target antigens are not known. The sample's time point label, in plain terms: cells obtained before transplantation from donor or recipient. Library preparation was by the immunoSEQ multiplex PCR assay. The table was pulled from immuneACCESS by TCRdb, which kept in-frame rearrangements only. Such tables lose some clones; where checked, under half of the loss comes from unresolved V genes, and the rest has no known cause. This sample lists about 28,000 clones; about four fifths were detected once. Around 20% of the sample is held by the ten biggest clonotypes. The input for sequencing was unstimulated CD8+ T cells sorted from spleen or lymph node cells, taken before intestinal transplant. The receptors derive from a human donor who received an intestinal transplant.

The genes are TRBV28 and TRBJ2-1, with TRBD2 matching over 13 bases. CDR1 and CDR2 from the germline V gene are MDHEN and SYDVKM. The length of the CDR3 is 17 residues. J gave up 5 bases and V 2 bases, and 6 bases lay outside the gene matches. CDR3 in amino acids: CASSLVGLAGAHNEQFF. CDR3 in DNA: TGTGCCAGCAGTTTAGTCGGACTAGCGGGGGCCCACAATGAGCAGTTCTTC.

The chain employs TRBV15 and TRBJ2-3, with 8 bases that match TRBD2. V was pared by 3 bases and J by 0 bases, with 8 bases of the junction left unmatched. This CDR3 comprises 17 residues. CDR1 and CDR2 from the germline V gene are LNHNV and YYDKDF (reference sequence). The CDR3 DNA is TGTGCCACCAGCAGTGGACTAGCCCTTGGGAGCACAGATACGCAGTATTTT. This encodes CATSSGLALGSTDTQYF.

This rearrangement joins TRBV5-5 to TRBJ2-7; 10 nucleotides align to TRBD1. The CDR3 length is 15 residues. V was pared by 4 bases and J by 3 bases, with 7 bases of the junction left unmatched. CDR1 is SGHKS and CDR2 is YYEKEE in the germline V gene (reference sequence). CDR3: CASSGPGQGIYEQYF. In DNA, the CDR3 is TGTGCCAGCAGCGGGCCGGGACAGGGGATCTACGAGCAGTACTTC. The full variable domain, rest sourced from reference TRBV5-5 and TRBJ2-7, is DAGVTQSPTHLIKTRGQQVTLRCSPISGHKSVSWYQQVLGQGPQFIFQYYEKEERGRGNFPDRFSARQFPNYSSELNVNALLLGDSALYLCASSGPGQGIYEQYFGPGTRLTVT.

The chain employs TRBV6-1 and TRBJ2-7; tentatively, D is TRBD1 (6 bases). This CDR3 is built from 15 residues. V was pared by 5 bases and J by 1 base, with 15 bases between. Germline assignment: CDR1 MNHNS and CDR2 SASEGT. In DNA form, the CDR3 reads TGTGCCAGCAGTTGGTCGACAGGAGCTTCCTACGAGCAGTACTTC. Its protein is CASSWSTGASYEQYF.

The chain couples TRBV28 to TRBJ2-1; TRBD2 agrees at 11 bases. V was pared by 8 bases and J by 0 bases, with 12 bases of the junction left unmatched. CDR1 is MDHEN and CDR2 is SYDVKM in the germline V gene. CDR3 length equals 18 residues. CDR3 nucleotides: TGTGCCAGCGTCCAGGGACTAGCGGAGGGAAGCTCCTACAATGAGCAGTTCTTC. Encoded protein: CASVQGLAEGSSYNEQFF.

This chain connects TRBV9 to TRBJ1-2; D gene ambiguous. With 6 bases removed from V and 2 bases from J, the gap between germline ends came to 14 bases. This CDR3 comprises 14 residues. Germline lookup yields CDR1 SGDLS and CDR2 YYNGEE. In DNA, the CDR3 is TGTGCCAGCACCAAAGAGGAGGGAAACTATGGCTACACCTTC. Translating gives CASTKEEGNYGYTF. Based on the CDR3 plus reference TRBV9 and TRBJ1-2, the full variable domain is DSGVTQTPKHLITATGQRVTLRCSPRSGDLSVYWYQQSLDQGLQFLIQYYNGEERAKGNILERFSAQQFPDLHSELNLSSLELGDSALYFCASTKEEGNYGYTFGSGTRLTVV.

This clone was found once. The chain joins TRBV14 to TRBJ2-7; 12 bases map to TRBD2. Germline V gene lookup returns CDR1 SGHDN and CDR2 FVKESK. The CDR3 spans 16 residues. V shed 1 base, J shed 0 bases, and the junction held 1 base outside the gene matches. CDR3 DNA: TGTGCCAGCAGCCAAGGACTAGCGGGGGTCTCCTACGAGCAGTACTTC. Its protein product is CASSQGLAGVSYEQYF.

This rearrangement joins TRBV2 to TRBJ2-1, with TRBD2 matching over 8 bases. V was clipped by 7 bases and J by 6 bases; unmatched bases: 11. Germline CDR1 reads SNHLY; CDR2 reads FYNNEI. This CDR3 spans 15 amino acids. CDR3: CASTPSGGRFNEQFF. DNA for the CDR3: TGTGCCAGCACCCCTTCGGGGGGGCGGTTCAATGAGCAGTTCTTC.

CDR3 residues: CASSSSNLDEKLFF. CDR3 coding DNA: TGCGCCAGCAGCAGCTCCAACCTGGATGAAAAACTGTTTTTT. The chain links TRBV4-1 to TRBJ1-4; D unresolved. Trimming took 5 bases from V and 6 from J, leaving 13 bases between them. Germline loops: CDR1 MGHRA, CDR2 YSYEKL. CDR3 size: 14 residues.

The rearrangement joins TRBV10-3 to TRBJ2-3; D might be TRBD2 (5 bases). The CDR3 runs to 14 residues. The germline V and J ends were trimmed by 3 bases and 4 bases, with 11 bases remaining between them. CDR1 ENHRY and CDR2 SYGVKD come from the germline V gene. DNA of the CDR3: TGTGCCATCAGTGATATTTCTAGCCCAGATACGCAGTATTTT. As protein: CAISDISSPDTQYF.

This clone was detected once. In DNA form, the CDR3 reads TGTGCCAGCAGTTTATTTTGGAGGGGCAATCAGCCCCAGCATTTT. Residues: CASSLFWRGNQPQHF. The V gene is TRBV28, the J gene TRBJ1-5; D gene uncertain. Germline-derived CDR1 and CDR2 are MDHEN and SYDVKM. The CDR3 consists of 15 residues. The germline V and J ends were trimmed by 1 base and 2 bases, with 9 bases remaining between them. Full variable domain (rest looked up from reference TRBV28 and TRBJ1-5): DVKVTQSSRYLVKRTGEKVFLECVQDMDHENMFWYRQDPGLGLRLIYFSYDVKMKEKGDIPEGYSVSREKKERFSLILESASTNQTSMYLCASSLFWRGNQPQHFGDGTRLSIL.

The rearrangement links TRBV9 to TRBJ1-4; no definite D call. Germline loops: CDR1 SGDLS, CDR2 YYNGEE. Trimming left V 0 bases short and J 4 bases short, with 13 bases between. The CDR3 consists of 16 residues. Written as DNA, the CDR3 is TGTGCCAGCAGCGTAGCGTCGGGAAGACTTAATGAAAAACTGTTTTTT. It is translated as CASSVASGRLNEKLFF.

The V gene is TRBV7-2, the J gene TRBJ1-2; 10 bases align to TRBD1. There are 14 residues in the CDR3. After removal of 1 base from V and 8 bases from J, the junction contained 4 bases not matched to a gene. Germline V gene data show CDR1 as SGHTA and CDR2 as FQGNSA. CDR3 DNA: TGTGCCAGCAGCTTAGGACAGGGGGCGCTCGGCTACACCTTC. Translating it yields CASSLGQGALGYTF.

This clone was observed a single time. The chain joins TRBV11-2 to TRBJ2-7, with unresolved D. The germline CDR1 and CDR2 sequences are SGHAT and FQNNGV. The CDR3 consists of 16 residues. Trimming cost V 2 bases and J 1 base, with 15 bases left between them. CDR3 nucleotide sequence: TGTGCCAGCAGCTTATGGGTTCCGGCGGAATCCTACGAGCAGTACTTC. Its translation: CASSLWVPAESYEQYF.

The chain employs TRBV4-1 and TRBJ2-3; 8 positions match TRBD1. The CDR3 has 16 residues. Germline-derived CDR1 and CDR2 are MGHRA and YSYEKL. Germline trimming cut 3 bases from V and 1 base from J; bases unmatched to any gene: 6. CDR3 sequence (DNA): TGCGCCAGCAGCCATGCTCAGGGGGCCGGCACAGATACGCAGTATTTT. Its protein is CASSHAQGAGTDTQYF.

Regarding this clone: Lacking the conserved final phenylalanine or tryptophan, this CDR3 likely reflects a read error. CDR3 amino acids: CASSLKGGGRYEQYL. For the CDR3, the DNA is TGTGCCAGCAGCTTAAAGGGGGGGGGACGCTACGAGCAGTACCTC. The V gene is TRBV13, the J gene TRBJ2-7, with a possible D match to TRBD2 (7 bases). V was trimmed by 2 bases and J by 3 bases, leaving 14 bases between them. This CDR3 region has 15 residues. Germline V gives CDR1 PRHDT, CDR2 FYEKMQ (reference sequence).

This clone was detected only a few times. V is TRBV5-1 and J is TRBJ2-7; perhaps TRBD1 as D (6 bases). The CDR3 contains 16 residues. Germline CDR1 and CDR2: SGHRS and YFSETQ. Deletions cut 0 bases from V and 2 bases from J, with 15 bases between. CDR3 sequence (DNA): TGCGCCAGCAGCTTGGCCCCTTGGGGGCCGGCCTACGAGCAGTACTTC. Amino acids: CASSLAPWGPAYEQYF.

The chain couples TRBV7-9 to TRBJ2-3, with TRBD2 matching 15 bases. Germline V gives CDR1 SEHNR, CDR2 FQNEAQ (reference sequence). CDR3 length equals 16 residues. V lost 5 bases to trimming and J lost 6 bases; unmatched junction nucleotides: 6. The CDR3 spells CASSPRTSGRGDTQYF. In DNA, the CDR3 is TGTGCCAGCAGCCCCAGGACTAGCGGGAGGGGCGATACGCAGTATTTT.

This clone appeared a few times. The V gene is TRBV5-8, the J gene TRBJ2-5; weak D call: TRBD1 (5 bases). CDR3 length: 13 residues. The germline CDR1 and CDR2 sequences are SGHTS and YDEGEE. V was clipped by 6 bases and J by 4 bases, with 13 bases between them. Written as DNA, the CDR3 is TGTGCCAGCACGCAGGGTATACGAGAGACCCAGTACTTC. Encoded protein: CASTQGIRETQYF.

V is TRBV7-9 and J is TRBJ2-7, with 7 nucleotides matching TRBD2. Germline V gene lookup returns CDR1 SEHNR and CDR2 FQNEAQ (reference sequence). The CDR3 loop spans 14 amino acids. With 4 bases clipped from V and 0 bases from J, the junction kept 3 bases outside the gene matches. This CDR3 is CASSWASGSYEQYF. The CDR3 DNA follows: TGTGCCAGCAGCTGGGCTAGCGGCTCCTACGAGCAGTACTTC.

This clone was detected only a few times. The V and J genes are TRBV4-1 and TRBJ2-7; possibly TRBD2 for D (6 bases). This CDR3 is built from 13 residues. The germline V gene encodes CDR1 MGHRA and CDR2 YSYEKL. V dropped 3 bases and J dropped 9 bases, with 15 bases sitting between them. The CDR3 DNA is TGCGCCAGCAGCCAGGGACTTCGGGCGCCGCAGTACTTC. This gives the protein CASSQGLRAPQYF.

The chain joins TRBV2 to TRBJ2-2; 9 bases agree with TRBD2. This CDR3 spans 15 amino acids. The germline V gene encodes CDR1 SNHLY and CDR2 FYNNEI. V trimming: 7 bases; J trimming: 5 bases; junction bases outside the gene matches: 8. This CDR3 is CASTWRGGGTGELFF. The CDR3 bases are TGTGCCAGCACTTGGCGGGGGGGAGGGACCGGGGAGCTGTTTTTT.

The chain joins TRBV7-8 to TRBJ2-1, with TRBD2 as a possible D gene (5 bases). Germline assignment: CDR1 SGHVS and CDR2 FQNEAQ. CDR3 length equals 15 residues. The germline V and J ends were trimmed by 8 bases and 7 bases, with 21 bases remaining between them. The CDR3 loop is CASVGRDSLDNEQFF. CDR3 in DNA: TGTGCCAGCGTAGGACGGGATTCCCTTGATAATGAGCAGTTCTTC.

The chain has TRBV7-6 and TRBJ2-3; D is undetermined. The V gene lost 1 base and the J gene lost 2 bases, with 10 bases spanning the gap. This CDR3 spans 15 amino acids. Germline V gene data show CDR1 as SGHVS and CDR2 as FNYEAQ. CDR3 region: CASSLVSGSTDTQYF. CDR3 in DNA: TGTGCCAGCAGCTTAGTTTCAGGTTCCACAGATACGCAGTATTTT. Together with reference TRBV7-6 and TRBJ2-3, the CDR3 gives the full variable domain: GAGVSQSPRYKVTKRGQDVALRCDPISGHVSLYWYRQALGQGPEFLTYFNYEAQQDKSGLPNDRFSAERPEGSISTLTIQRTEQRDSAMYRCASSLVSGSTDTQYFGPGTRLTVL.

The rearrangement uses TRBV28 and TRBJ2-4; 8 bases fit TRBD2. V gave up 7 bases and J gave up 7 bases; unmatched junction bases: 9. There are 14 residues in the CDR3. Germline values: CDR1 MDHEN, CDR2 SYDVKM. The CDR3 here is CASKAGVRGNIQYF. The CDR3 region has the DNA TGTGCCAGCAAAGCGGGAGTAAGGGGGAACATTCAGTACTTC.

The V gene is TRBV4-2, the J gene TRBJ1-2; 10 bases are a match to TRBD1. CDR1 LGHNA and CDR2 YNFKEQ come from the germline V gene. V shed 6 bases, J shed 8 bases, and the junction held 6 bases outside the gene matches. This CDR3 has 13 residues. The chain's CDR3 is CASRGGQGYGYTF. CDR3 nucleotides: TGTGCCAGCAGGGGGGGACAGGGGTACGGCTACACCTTC.

This clone has a handful of counts. The gene calls are TRBV5-6 and TRBJ2-7, with 7 bases that match TRBD1. CDR1 and CDR2 from the germline V gene are SGHDT and YYEEEE. After removal of 4 bases from V and 3 bases from J, the junction contained 13 bases not matched to a gene. The CDR3 spans 16 residues. The chain's CDR3 is CASSTGTAVRYYEQYF. In nucleotides, the CDR3 is TGTGCCAGCAGCACTGGGACAGCGGTAAGATACTACGAGCAGTACTTC.

This chain uses TRBV28 with TRBJ1-2, with 7 bases identical to TRBD1. Trimming took 4 bases from V and 8 from J; bases not matched to a gene: 7. There are 13 residues in the CDR3. Germline V lookup: CDR1 MDHEN, CDR2 SYDVKM. DNA for the CDR3: TGTGCCAGCAGTTCCGGGACAGTGGGCGGCTACACCTTC. It codes for CASSSGTVGGYTF.